In this sample, the clone carrying this TCR beta chain turned up a few times. The antigen is not known. The data stem from a study of shared clonotypes between healthy human individuals. The germline gives CDR1 SNHLY, CDR2 FYNNEI. Trimming removed 2 bases at V and 1 base at J, with 8 bases between. This CDR3 contains 14 residues. Ten immunoSEQ deep assay plates served to sequence unsorted PBMC DNA. Method: immunoSEQ multiplex PCR; TCRdb's copy keeps in-frame clones and lacks some. The sample comprises about half a million clones, roughly four fifths of which are singletons, and 9.5% to 15% rests with the top ten. Study conclusions and caveats: Sampling used blood alone; tissue repertoires probably differ. Owing to a small donor count, the genetic and exposure-history diversity represented was limited.

Sample: PBMCs. The rearrangement links TRBV2 to TRBJ1-1; D unresolved. This receptor was obtained from a middle-aged woman in good health. Some clones in this sample may be carry-over from other donors' samples. CDR3 DNA sequence: TGTGCCAGCAGTGAAAAACAGACGAACACTGAAGCTTTCTTT. It yields the protein CASSEKQTNTEAFF.